This TCR beta chain derives from a study of shared clonotypes between healthy human individuals. In the study overall: The donors, two women and a few men, were aged 18 to 49.

Adult donors, all healthy and HIV-negative, had no recent acute infections or vaccinations. Clones were read by immunoSEQ multiplex PCR, and TCRdb kept only the in-frame ones, dropping some. This sample carries hundreds of thousands of clones, about 80% of them seen once, and the ten largest clones take more than 10%. With V trimmed by 4 bases and J by 2 bases, 5 bases remained unmatched. Germline values: CDR1 SGHRS, CDR2 YFSETQ. The CDR3 extends over 14 amino acids. The material sequenced was PBMCs. The rearrangement joins TRBV5-1 to TRBJ2-7, with TRBD1 matching over 8 bases. The clonotype was recovered from a woman aged 35 to 49 in good health. Some clones in this sample may be carry-over from other donors' samples. DNA of the CDR3: TGCGCCAGCAGCCCGGACAGGGAGACCTACGAGCAGTACTTC. Translated: CASSPDRETYEQYF.